The following is a T cell receptor beta chain sequence with its context. The antigen it recognizes is unknown. Base qualities are not provided; no much larger clone lies one nucleotide away. This sample stems from a study of shared clonotypes between healthy human individuals (dated by TCRdb to the early 2020s). For the study in its entirety: A couple of women and three men aged 18 to 49 years were included in the cohort. For each donor, three plates each were used for CD4 naive and CD4 memory, two plates were used for CD8 naive, and one plate was used for CD8 memory. Different laboratories and diverse techniques were used to prepare libraries and sequence TCR repertoires, to increase sequencing depth and limit assay-specific biases. To estimate repertoire size and how much clonotypes are shared between individuals, the study performed deep sequencing of blood TCR repertoires from a handful of healthy adults. Each donor's leukapheresis produced roughly between roughly 0.85 and 9.5 billion PBMCs.

Donors were healthy HIV-negative adults with no recently reported acute infections or vaccinations. Every donor was a Caucasian adult living in Nashville, Tennessee, USA. CD4+ T cells were enriched by magnetic negative selection; naive cells were then positively selected on CD45RA, and the negative fraction formed the memory subset. Blood was obtained by leukapheresis, after which PBMCs were separated by Ficoll-Histopaque density gradient centrifugation and cryopreserved in liquid nitrogen vapor phase. Purity and quantity of every magnetically sorted T cell population were checked by analytical flow cytometry. Each sorted fraction had its genomic DNA isolated and then quantified by UV absorbance on a Nanodrop 2000c. General study outcomes and caveats: The genetic and exposure-history diversity represented was limited by the small number of donors. Larger estimated clonotype richness was generally found for naive subsets than for memory subsets. Sharing across a handful of donors was observed for about 4.8% of naive CD4, less than 4% of naive CD8, 2.3% of memory CD4, and 0.4% of memory CD8 clonotypes. Pairwise subsampling led to the expectation that sequencing depth would affect the degree of clonotype sharing among donors. Even with the large sequencing depth, rarefaction of the sorted-subset datasets indicated that sequencing was incomplete. Only blood was sampled, and tissue TCR repertoires likely differ from those in blood. Higher generation probabilities were observed for clonotypes shared by all four sorted-subset donors than for non-shared clonotypes.

Trimming takes 0 bases from V and 6 bases from J, and the germline ends sit 10 bases apart. The cysteine opens and the phenylalanine closes a CDR3 of 13 amino acids. Of all the DNA, just the CDR3 is kept, 39 bases in frame from base 1. The germline V gene gives CDR1 as SGHRS and CDR2 as YFSETQ. TCR CDR3 regions were amplified from genomic DNA by multiplex PCR using the deep immunoSEQ assay. Extracted genomic DNA from each cell subset was distributed evenly across all wells of several immunoSEQ 96-well plates, and each plate was treated as a replicate. For sorted subsets, around 200 ng genomic DNA, equal to tens of thousands of T cell genomes, was loaded into each replicate PCR. Purified libraries were measured with a Qubit 3.0 fluorometer, size-checked on a Bioanalyzer 2100, and measured again with the KAPA Library Quantification kit. Each immunoSEQ 96-well plate was sequenced on its own single-read 150-cycle Illumina NextSeq 550 flow cell. On the study's bioinformatics: Because only junctional sequences without quality scores were contained in the immunoSEQ output, filtering matching that applied to full-length reads could not be performed. To assign V/J genes and CDR3, sequences were annotated using PyIR, a Python wrapper for IgBLAST v1.9, with IMGT germline references. Reads with weak V/J assignments (E-value above 1e-6), missing CDR3, stop codons, out-of-frame junctions, or ambiguous translated residues were removed. A V3J clonotype was defined by an identical inferred V gene, J gene, and CDR3 amino acid sequence. Percentage overlap between repertoires was computed as shared unique clonotypes divided by the size of the smaller repertoire. Repertoire richness was assessed with RTK rarefaction, the Chao1 estimator, and Recon v2.1 estimates of unobserved clonotypes. OLGA was used to compute generation probabilities for all TCRbeta clonotypes that the gDNA method yielded from four donors. TCRdb took over this immuneACCESS table, retaining in-frame rearrangements with V and J assigned. Such tables are incomplete; in checked studies, under half of the missing clones stem from an unresolved V gene, and the remainder is unexplained. The DNA gave D and trimming, while V, J and clone size come from that table. A total of roughly 2 million clones appear in this sample, approximately 94% of them only once. The biggest ten clones account for over 0.1% of the sample.

The chain is made from TRBV5-1 and TRBJ2-7; a tentative D call is TRBD2 (5 bases match). The TCR comes from a young man in good health. Source material: naive CD4+ T cells sorted from blood. In light of the paper, this sample's cell subset or site label describes: CD45RA+ positively selected. The CDR3 reads as follows: CASSLGGYGEQYF. DNA sequence: TGCGCCAGCAGCTTGGGAGGGTACGGCGAGCAGTACTTC. With all but the CDR3 taken from the reference TRBV5-1 and TRBJ2-7 genes, the full variable domain is: KAGVTQTPRYLIKTRGQQVTLSCSPISGHRSVSWYQQTPGQGLQFLFEYFSETQRNKGNFPGRFSGRQFSNSRSEMNVSTLELGDSALYLCASSLGGYGEQYFGPGTRLTVT.